The 27 T cell receptor beta chains presented below share a single source sample, sequenced in a study of blood T cell repertoires in COVID-19. TCRdb's table, derived via immunoSEQ multiplex PCR, lists solely in-frame clones and lacks some. The sample holds some 91,000 clones, around three quarters seen once. Sequenced sample: peripheral blood. The receptors come from a man aged 65 to 79 with acute or convalescent COVID-19.

This chain connects TRBV7-2 to TRBJ2-1; TRBD1 aligns across 9 bases. The J segment lost 9 bases and the V segment lost 5 bases, leaving 8 bases of the junction unmatched. Germline values: CDR1 SGHTA, CDR2 FQGNSA. The CDR3 consists of 14 residues. CDR3 in DNA: TGTGCCAGCAGCAAACCGGGACAGGGTATTGAGCAGTTCTTC. It specifies CASSKPGQGIEQFF.

The chain recombines TRBV19 with TRBJ1-5; tentative D call: TRBD1 (5 bases). Trimming cost V 1 base and J 3 bases, with 10 bases left between them. The CDR3 loop spans 15 amino acids. Germline values: CDR1 LNHDA, CDR2 SQIVND (reference sequence). CDR3 nucleotide sequence: TGTGCCAGTAGTATAGTCTCAGGGAACAATCAGCCCCAGCATTTT. This codes for CASSIVSGNNQPQHF.

This chain uses TRBV5-5 with TRBJ1-6; D is unclear. Trimming shortened V by 3 bases and J by 8 bases, and 12 bases separated the two germline ends. CDR3 length: 14 amino acids. The germline V gene encodes CDR1 SGHKS and CDR2 YYEKEE (reference sequence). Here the CDR3 DNA reads TGTGCCAGCAGCTCCGGGTGGAATGATTCACCCCTCCACTTT. It codes for CASSSGWNDSPLHF.

The V gene is TRBV28, the J gene TRBJ1-5, with 9 bases matching TRBD1. The junction had 7 bases not matched to a gene; V was cut back by 3 bases and J by 1 base. CDR1 and CDR2 from the germline V gene are MDHEN and SYDVKM. The CDR3 consists of 17 residues. The CDR3 spells CASSFLTGGQSNQPQHF. CDR3 bases: TGTGCCAGCAGTTTTTTGACAGGGGGTCAGAGCAATCAGCCCCAGCATTTT.

V is TRBV29-1 and J is TRBJ2-7, with 10 bases that match TRBD2. The CDR3 is 15 amino acids. Germline V gene data show CDR1 as SQVTM and CDR2 as ANQGSEA. V was clipped by 2 bases and J by 2 bases; unmatched bases: 6. The CDR3 DNA sequence: TGCAGCGTTGAACTAGCGGGAGCTATCACCTACGAGCAGTACTTC. As protein: CSVELAGAITYEQYF.

J is TRBJ2-2 and V is TRBV7-8; 7 nucleotides align to TRBD1. Losses at the gene ends were 4 bases for V and 5 bases for J; bases not matched to a gene: 7. This CDR3 spans 15 amino acids. Germline loops: CDR1 SGHVS, CDR2 FQNEAQ. In DNA, the CDR3 is TGTGCCAGCAGCTGGATACAGGGGCCAACCGGGGAGCTGTTTTTT. It encodes CASSWIQGPTGELFF.

This chain links TRBV6-1 with TRBJ1-5; 8 nucleotides agree with TRBD1. From germline, CDR1 is MNHNS and CDR2 SASEGT. The trim removed 4 bases at V and 1 base at J, leaving 6 bases unmatched. The CDR3 extends over 16 amino acids. The DNA for the CDR3 is TGTGCCAGCAGTGGAGACAGGGGCGGGAGCAATCAGCCCCAGCATTTT. It codes for CASSGDRGGSNQPQHF.

V usage is TRBV5-1 and J usage is TRBJ1-6; 10 bases are shared with TRBD1. The germline CDR1 and CDR2 sequences are SGHRS and YFSETQ. Trimming removed 4 bases from V and 10 bases from J; junction bases left unmatched: 5. The CDR3 runs to 14 residues. As DNA, the CDR3 is TGCGCCAGCAGCCCGGGACAGGGGAAGTCACCCCTCCACTTT. Translating gives CASSPGQGKSPLHF.

The V and J genes are TRBV10-2 and TRBJ2-1; D possibly corresponds to TRBD1 (6 bases). The CDR3 is 12 residues long. Germline V gene lookup returns CDR1 WSHSY and CDR2 SAAADI. Trimming took off 5 bases at V and 8 bases at J, with 10 bases between the two ends. The CDR3 here is CASSKTGHEQFF. CDR3 nucleotide sequence: TGCGCCAGCAGTAAGACAGGTCATGAGCAGTTCTTC.

The table lists this clone with a few counts. The gene calls are TRBV19 and TRBJ1-6; 9 bases agree with TRBD1. Trimming took 5 bases from V and 16 from J; bases not matched to a gene: 6. Germline V gene sequence: CDR1 LNHDA, CDR2 SQIVND (reference sequence). The CDR3 spans 12 residues. In DNA, the CDR3 is TGTGCCAGTAGTTGGGACAGGGAGAAGCTCCACTTT. Protein product: CASSWDREKLHF.

The chain couples TRBV2 to TRBJ1-6; D is unresolved. This CDR3 region has 14 residues. With 2 bases removed from V and 7 bases from J, the gap between germline ends came to 9 bases. The germline V gene has CDR1 SNHLY and CDR2 FYNNEI. CDR3 nucleotide sequence: TGTGCCAGCAGTGAACTGGGGAGGAATTCACCCCTCCACTTT. Translation: CASSELGRNSPLHF. Combining the CDR3 with reference TRBV2 and TRBJ1-6 gives the whole variable domain EPEVTQTPSHQVTQMGQEVILRCVPISNHLYFYWYRQILGQKVEFLVSFYNNEISEKSEIFDDQFSVERPDGSNFTLKIRSTKLEDSAMYFCASSELGRNSPLHFGNGTRLTVT.

The chain uses TRBV18 and TRBJ1-1, with D perhaps TRBD1 (5 bases). The V gene's germline CDR1 is KGHSH and CDR2 LQKENI. This CDR3 region has 13 residues. Trimming left V 2 bases short and J 5 bases short, with 9 bases between. In DNA form, the CDR3 reads TGTGCCAGCTCACCAGGGGCTCGGACTGAAGCTTTCTTT. Translation: CASSPGARTEAFF.

The chain has TRBV18 and TRBJ2-1; D perhaps matches TRBD2 (6 bases). The CDR3 is made up of 15 amino acids. From germline, CDR1 is KGHSH and CDR2 LQKENI. V was cut by 6 bases and J by 0 bases, with 12 bases left in between. CDR3 amino acids: CASSSGRNSYNEQFF. The CDR3 DNA follows: TGTGCCAGCTCCTCCGGGAGAAACTCCTACAATGAGCAGTTCTTC.

The chain joins TRBV7-2 to TRBJ2-2; 7 bases align to TRBD1. The CDR3 has 16 amino acids. Germline V gene sequence: CDR1 SGHTA, CDR2 FQGNSA. V lost 5 bases to trimming and J lost 6 bases; unmatched junction nucleotides: 12. The CDR3 nucleotides read TGTGCCAGCAGCCCGAGCGCAAGGACAGGCGCCGGGGAGCTGTTTTTT. It encodes CASSPSARTGAGELFF. Based on the CDR3 plus reference TRBV7-2 and TRBJ2-2, the full variable domain is GAGVSQSPSNKVTEKGKDVELRCDPISGHTALYWYRQSLGQGLEFLIYFQGNSAPDKSGLPSDRFSAERTGGSVSTLTIQRTQQEDSAVYLCASSPSARTGAGELFFGEGSRLTVL.

This clone has just a few counts. V is TRBV28 and J is TRBJ2-1, with D perhaps TRBD1 (6 bases). The CDR3 spans 13 residues. Trimming left V 1 base short and J 15 bases short, with 16 bases between. Germline CDR1 reads MDHEN; CDR2 reads SYDVKM. The CDR3 sequence: CASSLFGQGRSFF. CDR3 in DNA: TGTGCCAGCAGTTTATTCGGTCAGGGGCGTTCGTTCTTC.

The gene calls are TRBV6-4 and TRBJ2-7; D is undetermined. CDR3 length: 15 amino acids. The germline V and J ends were trimmed by 8 bases and 0 bases, with 17 bases remaining between them. Germline lookup yields CDR1 MRHNA and CDR2 SNTAGT. The CDR3, as DNA: TGTGCCAGCTCTTGTGACTTCCCAAGCTCCTACGAGCAGTACTTC. This codes for CASSCDFPSSYEQYF.

This rearrangement joins TRBV30 to TRBJ1-2; TRBD1 agrees at 7 bases. The V gene's germline CDR1 is GTSNPN and CDR2 SVGIG (reference sequence). The CDR3 length is 11 residues. Trimming removed 7 bases from V and 7 bases from J; junction bases left unmatched: 6. The CDR3 sequence is CASTGVPGYTF. The CDR3 DNA reads TGTGCCTCAACAGGGGTCCCTGGCTACACCTTC.

The chain is built from TRBV6-6 and TRBJ2-7, with 7 positions matching TRBD2. V lost 7 bases and J lost 1; bases outside the gene matches: 7. There are 14 residues in the CDR3. The V gene's germline CDR1 is MNHNY and CDR2 SVGAGI (reference sequence). CDR3 coding DNA: TGTGCCAGCAATAAAGCGGGAACATCCTACGAGCAGTACTTC. This codes for CASNKAGTSYEQYF.

The chain joins TRBV5-4 to TRBJ2-5; D unresolved. CDR3 length: 12 residues. The V and J ends lost 4 bases and 6 bases respectively, with 10 bases between them. Looked up from germline, CDR1 is SGHNT and CDR2 is YYREEE (reference sequence). The CDR3, as DNA: TGTGCCAGCAGCCCTGACAAGCAGACCCAGTACTTC. This codes for CASSPDKQTQYF.

V gene TRBV7-9 combines with J gene TRBJ1-2, with TRBD1 identical over 8 bases. V shed 5 bases, J shed 5 bases, and the junction held 10 bases outside the gene matches. Per germline, CDR1 SEHNR and CDR2 FQNEAQ (reference sequence). The CDR3 has 15 residues. CDR3 sequence (DNA): TGTGCCAGCAGCGAACCGGGACAGGAACCGTATGGCTACACCTTC. Amino acids: CASSEPGQEPYGYTF.

The gene calls are TRBV19 and TRBJ1-3, with D possibly TRBD1 on 5 matching bases. The CDR3 has 18 residues. Germline lookup yields CDR1 LNHDA and CDR2 SQIVND (reference sequence). V lost 3 bases, J lost 0 bases, and 18 bases lay in between. The CDR3 DNA is TGTGCCAGTAGTATCGACAGTTGGGACTCAATCTCTGGAAACACCATATATTTT. Protein: CASSIDSWDSISGNTIYF.

The V call is TRBV12-3 or TRBV12-4, the J call TRBJ1-1; D might be TRBD1 (6 bases). Deletions cut 6 bases from V and 4 bases from J, with 6 bases between. CDR3 length equals 11 residues. The CDR3 here is CASRGGTEAFF. CDR3 nucleotides: TGTGCCAGCAGAGGGGGCACTGAAGCTTTCTTT.

V gene TRBV10-3 combines with J gene TRBJ2-6, with TRBD1 matching 7 bases. Germline V gene sequence: CDR1 ENHRY, CDR2 SYGVKD. V lost 0 bases, J lost 2 bases, and 7 bases stayed unmatched. This CDR3 spans 18 amino acids. This CDR3 reads CAISESKRQGPGANVLTF. CDR3 DNA: TGTGCCATCAGTGAGTCCAAGCGACAGGGTCCTGGGGCCAACGTCCTGACTTTC.

This sequence joins TRBV6-5 and TRBJ1-6; 9 bases align to TRBD1. The length of the CDR3 is 14 residues. The J segment lost 7 bases and the V segment lost 6 bases, leaving 4 bases of the junction unmatched. In germline, CDR1 is MNHEY, CDR2 SVGAGI. In DNA form, the CDR3 reads TGTGCCAGCAGAGGACAGGGGCCGAATTCACCCCTCCACTTT. It codes for CASRGQGPNSPLHF.

J is TRBJ2-7 and V is TRBV21-1; TRBD1 is taken as the D call from the table, unchecked against the DNA. TRBV21-1 is classified as a pseudogene. This CDR3 region has 17 residues. The DNA for the CDR3 is TGTGCCAGCAGCAAAGTCAAGGCCAGGGGGCTTTTGGTCGAGCAGTACGTC. Protein: CASSKVKARGLLVEQYV.

This chain uses TRBV5-4 with TRBJ2-3, with D maybe TRBD2 (5 bases). The CDR3 is 14 amino acids. Between the trimmed V and J ends, which lost 1 base and 2 bases, there was a span of 8 bases. CDR1 is SGHNT and CDR2 is YYREEE in the germline V gene (reference sequence). The CDR3, as DNA: TGTGCCAGCAGCTTGATAGCGAACACAGATACGCAGTATTTT. It is translated as CASSLIANTDTQYF.

The table lists this clone with a count of one. As DNA, the CDR3 is TGTGCCAGCACCCAATCCCCAGACAGGGCCGACGAGCAGTACTTC. Translated: CASTQSPDRADEQYF. The chain combines TRBV28 with TRBJ2-7, with 7 bases fitting TRBD1. V lost 7 bases and J lost 5; bases outside the gene matches: 14. Per the germline V gene, CDR1 is MDHEN and CDR2 is SYDVKM. The CDR3 has 15 residues.